The next 6 T cell receptor beta chains were all read from a single sample in a study of blood T cell repertoires in COVID-19. The data were produced by immunoSEQ multiplex PCR, yet TCRdb's version contains in-frame clones alone and is incomplete. The table lists 100,000 to 150,000 clones, around four fifths of them singletons, with roughly 2.3% in the top ten. The sequenced material came from PBMCs or T cells enriched from blood (not recorded which). The receptors here all came from a man aged 35 to 55 with acute COVID-19.

This clone was counted many times. The rearrangement joins TRBV19 to TRBJ1-4, with 7 bases lining up with TRBD1. CDR3 length: 14 amino acids. The germline V gene has CDR1 LNHDA and CDR2 SQIVND (reference sequence). J gave up 6 bases and V 5 bases, and 6 bases lay outside the gene matches. The DNA of the CDR3 is TGTGCCAGTAGTGCGGACAGGTCGGATGAAAAACTGTTTTTT. Its translation is CASSADRSDEKLFF.

This clone has just a few counts. The V and J genes are TRBV4-1 and TRBJ2-3; TRBD2 matches at 13 bases. The germline gives CDR1 MGHRA, CDR2 YSYEKL. The CDR3 has 16 amino acids. The V gene end was trimmed by 4 bases and the J gene end by 5 bases; junction bases not matched to a gene: 6. CDR3 loop: CASSLGLAGTRDTQYF. The DNA for the CDR3 is TGCGCCAGCAGCCTGGGACTAGCGGGAACAAGAGATACGCAGTATTTT.

The rearrangement links TRBV19 to TRBJ2-3; 8 bases are a match to TRBD2. V was pared by 5 bases and J by 3 bases, with 7 bases of the junction left unmatched. The length of the CDR3 is 15 residues. The germline gives CDR1 LNHDA, CDR2 SQIVND (reference sequence). The CDR3 bases are TGTGCCAGTAGTGATCGGGGGGGCCCAACAGATACGCAGTATTTT. Translation gives CASSDRGGPTDTQYF.

The chain recombines TRBV7-9 with TRBJ1-4; 9 bases fit TRBD1. Germline V gives CDR1 SEHNR, CDR2 FQNEAQ (reference sequence). The CDR3 contains 15 residues. V was pared by 0 bases and J by 8 bases, with 4 bases of the junction left unmatched. The CDR3 DNA reads TGTGCCAGCAGCTTAGCGACAGGGGGGGAAGAAAAACTGTTTTTT. This sequence encodes CASSLATGGEEKLFF.

The chain combines TRBV3-1 (or the pseudogene TRBV3-2) with TRBJ1-3; weak D call: TRBD1 (5 bases). V lost 0 bases and J lost 4, with 16 bases in between. Per germline, CDR1 LGHDT and CDR2 YNNKEL (reference sequence). The CDR3 runs to 17 residues. This CDR3 is CASSQEWGGASGNTIYF. CDR3 DNA sequence: TGTGCCAGCAGCCAAGAGTGGGGTGGGGCCTCGGGAAACACCATATATTTT.

Remarks on this clone: The identical CDR3 is also encoded by other nucleotide sequences in the sample. This chain uses TRBV2 with TRBJ2-2, with TRBD1 matching 8 bases. The trim removed 6 bases at V and 1 base at J, leaving 4 bases unmatched. CDR1 is SNHLY, CDR2 FYNNEI, per germline. The CDR3 spans 15 residues. The CDR3 DNA reads TGTGCCAGCAGGTCAACAGGGGGGAACACCGGGGAGCTGTTTTTT. As protein: CASRSTGGNTGELFF.